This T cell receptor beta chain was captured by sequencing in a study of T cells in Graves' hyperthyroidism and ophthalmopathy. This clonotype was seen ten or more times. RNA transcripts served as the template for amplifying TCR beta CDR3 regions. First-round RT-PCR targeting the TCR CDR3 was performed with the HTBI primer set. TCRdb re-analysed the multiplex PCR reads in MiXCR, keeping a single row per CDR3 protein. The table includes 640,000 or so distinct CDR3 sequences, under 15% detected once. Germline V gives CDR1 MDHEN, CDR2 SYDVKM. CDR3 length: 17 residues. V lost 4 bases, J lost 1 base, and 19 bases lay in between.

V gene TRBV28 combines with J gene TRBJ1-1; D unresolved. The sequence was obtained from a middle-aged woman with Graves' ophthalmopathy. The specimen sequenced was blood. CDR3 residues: CASSSNYPDGTNTEAFF. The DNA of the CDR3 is TGTGCCAGCAGTTCAAACTACCCGGACGGAACGAACACTGAAGCTTTCTTT.